This passage covers 6 T cell receptor beta chains from one sample sequenced in a study of shared clonotypes between healthy human individuals. Only in-frame clones appear in the TCRdb table, and some are missing; sequencing was by immunoSEQ multiplex PCR. The data contain a few hundred thousand clones, around nine tenths of them seen just once; the ten biggest clones take up about a sixth. The material sequenced was memory CD8+ T cells sorted from blood. Sample subset: CD45RO+ cells pooled with CCR7-negative TemRA cells. Every receptor here comes from a man aged 18 to 29 in good health.

The chain has TRBV6-1 and TRBJ1-1; the D gene is possibly TRBD1 (5 bases). Germline values: CDR1 MNHNS, CDR2 SASEGT. The CDR3 contains 15 residues. V lost 2 bases and J lost 4, with 14 bases in between. The CDR3 nucleotides are TGTGCCAGCAGTGAATGGGGAACAGGACCCACTGAAGCTTTCTTT. Protein sequence: CASSEWGTGPTEAFF.

V and J are TRBV15 and TRBJ2-2; D may be TRBD1 or TRBD2 (5 bases each). Looked up from germline, CDR1 is LNHNV and CDR2 is YYDKDF (reference sequence). CDR3 length: 16 residues. Trimming cost V 5 bases and J 5 bases, with 18 bases left between them. As DNA, the CDR3 is TGTGCCACCAGCCGAACCTGGACACTAGGGACCGGGGAGCTGTTTTTT. It encodes CATSRTWTLGTGELFF.

This clone was picked up a small number of times. The V call is TRBV9, the J call TRBJ1-4, with 9 bases fitting TRBD1. Germline trimming cut 0 bases from V and 6 bases from J; bases unmatched to any gene: 3. Per the germline V gene, CDR1 is SGDLS and CDR2 is YYNGEE. The CDR3 length is 15 residues. CDR3 in amino acids: CASSVAGTGYEKLFF. CDR3 in DNA: TGTGCCAGCAGCGTAGCTGGGACAGGGTATGAAAAACTGTTTTTT.

The V and J genes are TRBV7-8 and TRBJ2-3; D is possibly TRBD2 (6 bases). The V and J ends lost 2 bases and 1 base respectively, with 13 bases between them. Germline loops: CDR1 SGHVS, CDR2 FQNEAQ. The CDR3 is made up of 16 amino acids. The CDR3 DNA follows: TGTGCCAGCAGCTTATACGGCGGGATGGGCACAGATACGCAGTATTTT. It encodes CASSLYGGMGTDTQYF.

The genes are TRBV5-1 and TRBJ1-2; D remains ambiguous. V lost 7 bases and J lost 4, with 20 bases in between. In germline, CDR1 is SGHRS, CDR2 YFSETQ. The CDR3 loop spans 15 amino acids. The DNA of the CDR3 is TGCGCCAGCCCGAGGCGATTTCGAAAGACCTATGGCTACACCTTC. As protein: CASPRRFRKTYGYTF.

V gene TRBV7-9 combines with J gene TRBJ1-1; TRBD1 matches at 7 bases. The CDR3 length is 15 residues. Germline lookup yields CDR1 SEHNR and CDR2 FQNEAQ (reference sequence). Germline trimming cut 5 bases from V and 1 base from J; bases unmatched to any gene: 7. The DNA of the CDR3 is TGTGCCAGCAGCCCAACAGGGGTACCGAACACTGAAGCTTTCTTT. It yields the protein CASSPTGVPNTEAFF.